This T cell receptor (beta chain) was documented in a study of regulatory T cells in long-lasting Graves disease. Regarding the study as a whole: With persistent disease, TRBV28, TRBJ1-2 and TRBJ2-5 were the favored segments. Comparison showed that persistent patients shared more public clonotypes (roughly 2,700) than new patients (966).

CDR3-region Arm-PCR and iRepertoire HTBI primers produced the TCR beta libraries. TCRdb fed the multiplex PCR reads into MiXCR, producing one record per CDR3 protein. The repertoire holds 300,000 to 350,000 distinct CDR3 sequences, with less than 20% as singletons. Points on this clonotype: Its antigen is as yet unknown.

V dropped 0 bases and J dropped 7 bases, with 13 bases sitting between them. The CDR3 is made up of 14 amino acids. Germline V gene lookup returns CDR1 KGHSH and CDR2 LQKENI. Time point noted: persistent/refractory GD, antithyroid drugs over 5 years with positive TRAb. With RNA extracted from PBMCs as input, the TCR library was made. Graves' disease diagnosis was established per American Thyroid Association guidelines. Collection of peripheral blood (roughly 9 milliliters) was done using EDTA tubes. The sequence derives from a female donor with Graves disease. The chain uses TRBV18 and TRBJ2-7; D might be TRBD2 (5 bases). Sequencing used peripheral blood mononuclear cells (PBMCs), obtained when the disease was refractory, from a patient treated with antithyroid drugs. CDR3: CASSPPASRREQYF. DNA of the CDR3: TGTGCCAGCTCACCACCGGCTAGCCGGCGTGAGCAGTACTTC.